These 25 T cell receptor beta chains came from one sample sequenced in a study of cytomegalovirus exposure and HLA in healthy donors. The PCR ran on 60 Vbeta and 13 Jbeta primers. Here immunoSEQ multiplex PCR was the method, and the copy in TCRdb shows in-frame clones only, minus some. This sample has tens of thousands of clones; 78% occur once, and the top ten carry 2% to 3%. The sequencing input was PBMCs. The receptors here all came from a male donor in good health and CMV-seropositive.

A note on this clone: One junction end disagrees with the germline gene, perhaps due to a read error. The chain employs TRBV7-9 and TRBJ2-3; tentatively, D is TRBD2 (7 bases). Germline V gives CDR1 SEHNR, CDR2 FQNEAQ (reference sequence). This CDR3 has 16 amino acids. The CDR3 sequence: CSSSLVGGVRTDTQYF. DNA of the CDR3: TGTTCCAGCAGCTTAGTAGGGGGGGTCCGCACAGATACGCAGTATTTT.

This chain uses TRBV11-2 with TRBJ2-5, with D possibly being TRBD1 (5 bases). CDR3 length: 15 residues. Germline CDR1 reads SGHAT; CDR2 reads FQNNGV. V lost 0 bases to trimming and J lost 3 bases, with 11 bases between them. CDR3 sequence: CASSLDHGREETQYF. CDR3 nucleotides: TGTGCCAGCAGCTTAGATCACGGCAGGGAAGAGACCCAGTACTTC.

A note on this clone: Other nucleotide sequences from this sample produce the same CDR3. The J gene is TRBJ2-7, the V gene TRBV6-5, with D unresolved. V lost 0 bases and J 3 bases, leaving 6 bases between the germline ends. The germline V gene has CDR1 MNHEY and CDR2 SVGAGI. The CDR3 covers 13 residues. CDR3 DNA: TGTGCCAGCAGTTACTCGACGGGCTACGAGCAGTACTTC. This gives the protein CASSYSTGYEQYF.

The rearrangement joins TRBV11-2 to TRBJ2-7; D unresolved. The ends were cut back, 6 bases at V and 2 bases at J, with 14 bases in the middle. Germline-derived CDR1 and CDR2 are SGHAT and FQNNGV. CDR3 length equals 14 residues. DNA for the CDR3: TGTGCCAGCAGACCCTCGCTAGTCACCTACGAGCAGTACTTC. The encoded protein is CASRPSLVTYEQYF.

V and J are TRBV30 and TRBJ2-7; no clear D gene. Trimming left V 5 bases short and J 6 bases short, with 11 bases between. Germline lookup yields CDR1 GTSNPN and CDR2 SVGIG (reference sequence). This CDR3 contains 11 residues. This CDR3 is CAWGPVAEQYF. For the CDR3, the DNA is TGTGCCTGGGGCCCGGTAGCCGAGCAGTACTTC.

This clone was counted at least ten times. The V and J genes are TRBV9 and TRBJ2-1, with D possibly TRBD1 on 6 matching bases. Germline V CDR1 and CDR2: SGDLS, YYNGEE. V was pared by 4 bases and J by 7 bases, with 18 bases between. This CDR3 is 15 amino acids long. The DNA of the CDR3 is TGTGCCAGCAGCTCAGGCGGGCCTAGGGGGAATGAGCAGTTCTTC. It translates to CASSSGGPRGNEQFF.

This chain joins TRBV4-2 and TRBJ2-7; D gene uncertain. The CDR3 has 14 residues. CDR1 is LGHNA and CDR2 is YNFKEQ in the germline V gene. V lost 0 bases and J lost 3, with 9 bases in between. The CDR3 here is CASSQDGLVYEQYF. The CDR3 DNA sequence: TGTGCCAGCAGCCAAGATGGCCTAGTCTACGAGCAGTACTTC.

This sequence joins TRBV19 and TRBJ2-1, with 9 bases aligning to TRBD2. In germline, CDR1 is LNHDA, CDR2 SQIVND (reference sequence). J was trimmed by 3 bases and V by 0 bases; bases with no gene match: 3. This CDR3 region has 16 residues. CDR3 in amino acids: CASSIDPSGIYNEQFF. The CDR3 nucleotides are TGTGCCAGTAGTATAGATCCTAGCGGGATCTACAATGAGCAGTTCTTC.

CDR3 bases: TGCGCCAGCAGCAAGGGGGCCAACGAGCAGTACTTC. Translating gives CASSKGANEQYF. The chain combines TRBV5-1 with TRBJ2-7; 7 bases are a match to TRBD1. The CDR3 runs 12 residues. CDR1 is SGHRS, CDR2 YFSETQ, per germline. The trim removed 4 bases at V and 5 bases at J, leaving 3 bases unmatched.

The V and J genes are TRBV2 and TRBJ2-5; 14 bases are shared with TRBD2. This CDR3 spans 17 amino acids. V trimming: 7 bases; J trimming: 3 bases; junction bases outside the gene matches: 10. CDR1 and CDR2 from the germline V gene are SNHLY and FYNNEI. CDR3 residues: CASIKTSGRVTKETQYF. The CDR3 nucleotides are TGTGCCAGCATTAAGACTAGCGGGAGGGTAACAAAAGAGACCCAGTACTTC.

V and J are TRBV5-6 and TRBJ2-3; 14 nucleotides match TRBD2. V trimming: 2 bases; J trimming: 5 bases; junction bases outside the gene matches: 1. The CDR3 loop spans 15 amino acids. CDR1 SGHDT and CDR2 YYEEEE come from the germline V gene. The CDR3 sequence: CASSLGLAGGDTQYF. CDR3 DNA: TGTGCCAGCAGCTTAGGACTAGCGGGAGGAGATACGCAGTATTTT.

Only a few counts were recorded for this clone. The chain links TRBV4-3 to TRBJ2-7, with 9 bases lining up with TRBD2. Looked up from germline, CDR1 is LGHNA and CDR2 is YSLEER. This CDR3 is built from 14 residues. V lost 1 base, J lost 4 bases, and 2 bases stayed unmatched. The CDR3 loop reads CASSQALAGYEQYF. The CDR3 region has the DNA TGCGCCAGCAGCCAAGCGCTAGCGGGATACGAGCAGTACTTC.

The chain has TRBV7-2 and TRBJ1-5; 7 bases match TRBD1. The CDR3 sequence is 14 residues long. J was trimmed by 4 bases and V by 5 bases; bases with no gene match: 5. Germline CDR1 and CDR2: SGHTA and FQGNSA. The CDR3 sequence is CASSNRQGNQPQHF. The DNA for the CDR3 is TGTGCCAGCAGCAATCGACAGGGTAATCAGCCCCAGCATTTT. Filled out from reference TRBV7-2 and TRBJ1-5, the complete variable domain reads GAGVSQSPSNKVTEKGKDVELRCDPISGHTALYWYRQSLGQGLEFLIYFQGNSAPDKSGLPSDRFSAERTGGSVSTLTIQRTQQEDSAVYLCASSNRQGNQPQHFGDGTRLSIL.

The chain employs TRBV9 and TRBJ2-1; D gene ambiguous. This CDR3 comprises 16 residues. Trimming left V 0 bases short and J 10 bases short, with 20 bases between. The germline gives CDR1 SGDLS, CDR2 YYNGEE. The CDR3 is CASSVGTVRSNEEQFF. The CDR3 bases are TGTGCCAGCAGCGTAGGTACAGTCCGGTCAAACGAAGAGCAGTTCTTC. Full variable domain (remainder filled in from reference TRBV9 and TRBJ2-1): DSGVTQTPKHLITATGQRVTLRCSPRSGDLSVYWYQQSLDQGLQFLIQYYNGEERAKGNILERFSAQQFPDLHSELNLSSLELGDSALYFCASSVGTVRSNEEQFFGPGTRLTVL.

The chain joins TRBV27 to TRBJ2-1, with D maybe TRBD2 (7 bases). V gave up 4 bases and J gave up 4 bases, with 14 bases separating them. This CDR3 is built from 15 residues. CDR1 MNHEY and CDR2 SMNVEV come from the germline V gene (reference sequence). The CDR3 region is CASSSPGRGYNEQFF. Written as DNA, the CDR3 is TGTGCCAGCAGTTCTCCAGGGAGGGGGTACAATGAGCAGTTCTTC.

This clone was recorded a few times. V and J are TRBV4-2 and TRBJ1-1; 8 bases map to TRBD1. This CDR3 contains 17 residues. The germline V gene has CDR1 LGHNA and CDR2 YNFKEQ. J was trimmed by 1 base and V by 4 bases; bases with no gene match: 11. CDR3 sequence: CASSPGGGQFTNTEAFF. CDR3 in DNA: TGTGCCAGCAGCCCAGGGGGCGGTCAGTTTACGAACACTGAAGCTTTCTTT.

This clone appeared once. This chain connects TRBV25-1 to TRBJ2-6, with TRBD2 identical over 13 bases. The V gene end was trimmed by 5 bases and the J gene end by 4 bases; junction bases not matched to a gene: 8. The CDR3 spans 18 residues. Germline CDR1 and CDR2: MGHDK and SYGVNS. CDR3 region: CASSFKLAGGAGANVLTF. DNA of the CDR3: TGTGCCAGCAGTTTCAAACTAGCGGGAGGGGCCGGGGCCAACGTCCTGACTTTC.

The V and J genes are TRBV7-9 and TRBJ2-7; 10 bases agree with TRBD2. The V and J ends lost 2 bases and 4 bases, in that order; junction bases with no gene match: 11. The CDR3 has 17 amino acids. Germline-derived CDR1 and CDR2 are SEHNR and FQNEAQ (reference sequence). In DNA form, the CDR3 reads TGTGCCAGCAGCTTATTGTCTAGCGGGAGTCGCTCGTACGAGCAGTACTTC. Its translation: CASSLLSSGSRSYEQYF.

The chain joins TRBV28 to TRBJ2-2, with 9 bases matching TRBD1. The CDR3 covers 21 residues. Looked up from germline, CDR1 is MDHEN and CDR2 is SYDVKM. The V segment lost 5 bases and the J segment 0 bases; nucleotides outside the gene matches: 19. CDR3 region: CASSMPTSGQGRESNTGELFF. As DNA, the CDR3 is TGTGCCAGCAGTATGCCAACCTCGGGACAGGGTAGGGAATCGAACACCGGGGAGCTGTTTTTT.

V and J are TRBV7-2 and TRBJ2-2; 9 bases line up with TRBD2. This CDR3 spans 16 amino acids. The V gene's germline CDR1 is SGHTA and CDR2 FQGNSA. Trimming cost V 6 bases and J 6 bases; bases outside gene matches: 11. The CDR3 DNA reads TGTGCCAGCAGGCCGAGGCTAGCGGGATTGGCCGGGGAGCTGTTTTTT. Translated, it gives CASRPRLAGLAGELFF.

Remarks on this clone: The identical CDR3 is also encoded by other nucleotide sequences in the sample. The J gene is TRBJ1-1, the V gene TRBV19; D uncertain. This CDR3 spans 15 amino acids. Per germline, CDR1 LNHDA and CDR2 SQIVND (reference sequence). V lost 5 bases and J 8 bases, leaving 21 bases between the germline ends. CDR3: CASSSSDLTYGEAFF. DNA of the CDR3: TGTGCCAGTAGTTCTTCGGACTTAACTTACGGCGAAGCTTTCTTT.

The gene calls are TRBV2 and TRBJ1-4; D might be TRBD1 (5 bases). V lost 4 bases, J lost 2 bases, and 11 bases lay in between. Germline V lookup: CDR1 SNHLY, CDR2 FYNNEI. This CDR3 region has 15 residues. CDR3 loop: CASSAQGFTNEKLFF. The CDR3 DNA is TGTGCCAGCAGTGCCCAGGGTTTTACTAATGAAAAACTGTTTTTT.

The rearrangement joins TRBV5-4 to TRBJ1-4; D gene uncertain. Germline CDR1 and CDR2: SGHNT and YYREEE (reference sequence). This CDR3 is built from 16 residues. With 2 bases removed from V and 6 bases from J, the gap between germline ends came to 17 bases. CDR3 region: CASSLSTTRSDEKLFF. CDR3 coding DNA: TGTGCCAGCAGCTTATCCACGACAAGAAGTGATGAAAAACTGTTTTTT.

The chain recombines TRBV7-2 with TRBJ2-1; the D is unclear. CDR1 is SGHTA, CDR2 FQGNSA, per germline. CDR3 length: 16 amino acids. Trimming took off 2 bases at V and 6 bases at J, with 17 bases between the two ends. As DNA, the CDR3 is TGTGCCAGCAGCTTAAGTAGGAGCTCCACATCCAATGAGCAGTTCTTC. Amino acids: CASSLSRSSTSNEQFF.

The rearrangement uses TRBV19 and TRBJ1-1; D perhaps matches TRBD1 (6 bases). The CDR3 is 15 amino acids. Germline CDR1 and CDR2: LNHDA and SQIVND (reference sequence). V lost 4 bases and J lost 10, with 22 bases in between. Here the CDR3 DNA reads TGTGCCAGTAGTACCGGATCATACAGGGTGGTGTCAGCTTTCTTT. This codes for CASSTGSYRVVSAFF.